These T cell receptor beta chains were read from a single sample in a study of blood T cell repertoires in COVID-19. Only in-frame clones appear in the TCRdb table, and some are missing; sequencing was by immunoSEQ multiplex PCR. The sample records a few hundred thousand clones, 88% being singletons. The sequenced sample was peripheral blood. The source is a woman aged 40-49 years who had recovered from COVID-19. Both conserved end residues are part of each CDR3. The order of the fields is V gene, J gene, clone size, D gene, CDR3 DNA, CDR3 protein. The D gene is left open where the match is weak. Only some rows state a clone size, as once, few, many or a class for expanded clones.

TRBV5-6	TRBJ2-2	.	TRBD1	TGTGCCAGCAGAGGGGGACAGGGGCCCGGGGAGCTGTTTTTT	CASRGGQGPGELFF
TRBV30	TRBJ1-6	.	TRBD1	TGTGCCTGGATGGGACAGGTTTCTACCTATAATTCACCCCTCCACTTT	CAWMGQVSTYNSPLHF
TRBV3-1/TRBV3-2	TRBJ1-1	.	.	TGTGCCAGCGCCCCGGGACACACGAACACTGAAGCTTTCTTT	CASAPGHTNTEAFF
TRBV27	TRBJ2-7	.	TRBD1	TGTGCCAGCAGTTTATCCGGGACAGGATATACCTACGAGCAGTACTTC	CASSLSGTGYTYEQYF
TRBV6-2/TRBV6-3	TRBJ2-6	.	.	TGTGCCAGCAGTTACGGGTCAGGGGGGCCTGGGGCCAACGTCCTGACTTTC	CASSYGSGGPGANVLTF
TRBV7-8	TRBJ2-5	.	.	TGTGCCAGCAGCCAACGCCCCGGGGGGCTGGGGGGGACCCAGTACTTC	CASSQRPGGLGGTQYF
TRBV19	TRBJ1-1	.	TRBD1	TGTGCCAGTAGTAAAGACAGGGGGCGGACTGAAGCTTTCTTT	CASSKDRGRTEAFF
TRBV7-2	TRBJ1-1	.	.	TGTGCCAGCAGCCCAAGGCCGGGAGGGACTGAAGCTTTCTTT	CASSPRPGGTEAFF
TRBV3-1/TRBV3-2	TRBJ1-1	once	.	TGTGCCAGCAGCCCCCTGAGGGCCCAGAACACTGAAGCTTTCTTT	CASSPLRAQNTEAFF
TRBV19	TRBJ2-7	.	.	TGTGCCAGTAGTATTGAGGGGATAGCGGAATACGAGCAGTACTTC	CASSIEGIAEYEQYF
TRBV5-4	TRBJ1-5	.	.	TGTGCCAGCAGCTTGGGGGGAGGCAATCAGCCCCAGCATTTT	CASSLGGGNQPQHF
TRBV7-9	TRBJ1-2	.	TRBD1	TGTGCCAGCATCCCCCGACAGGGGTCGAACTATGGCTACACCTTC	CASIPRQGSNYGYTF
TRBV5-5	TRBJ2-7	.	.	TGTGCCAGCAGCCGGGGGGCGGTGAGGGAGCAGTACTTC	CASSRGAVREQYF
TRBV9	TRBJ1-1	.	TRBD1	TGTGCCAGCAGCGTAGTCCGGGACAGGCCATGGGGCACTGAAGCTTTCTTT	CASSVVRDRPWGTEAFF
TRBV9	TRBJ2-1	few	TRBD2	TGTGCCAGCAGCGCCGCCACTAGCGGCTCCTACAATGAGCAGTTCTTC	CASSAATSGSYNEQFF
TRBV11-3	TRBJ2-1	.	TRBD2	TGTGCCAGCAGCAGAGGACTAGCGGGAGTTGAGCAGTTCTTC	CASSRGLAGVEQFF
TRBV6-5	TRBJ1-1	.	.	TGTGCCAGCAGCCCCCCGGGTTACACTGAAGCTTTCTTT	CASSPPGYTEAFF
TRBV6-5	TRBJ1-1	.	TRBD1	TGTGCCAGCACTCCGACAGGGGGAGGCACTGAAGCTTTCTTT	CASTPTGGGTEAFF
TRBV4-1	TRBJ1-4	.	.	TGCGCCAGCAGCCAAGGGCGGGCCCCAACTAATGAAAAACTGTTTTTT	CASSQGRAPTNEKLFF
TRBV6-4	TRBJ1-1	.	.	TGTGCCAGCAGTGCCGGACAGTCGATGAACACTGAAGCTTTCTTT	CASSAGQSMNTEAFF
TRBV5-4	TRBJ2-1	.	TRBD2	TGTGCCAGCAGCTTAGCGGGATCCCCCCAAGGATTGCAGTTCTTC	CASSLAGSPQGLQFF
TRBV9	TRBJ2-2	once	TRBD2	TGTGCCAGCAGTCCGGCGGGGGAGGGCCGTGGCACCGGGGAGCTGTTTTTT	CASSPAGEGRGTGELFF
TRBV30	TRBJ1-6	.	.	TGTGCCTGGAGTGTAGGGCAGGGGTGGTCACCCCTCCACTTT	CAWSVGQGWSPLHF
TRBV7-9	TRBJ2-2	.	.	TGTGCCAGCAGCCCTCGGACAGCAGGAGGGGAGCTGTTTTTT	CASSPRTAGGELFF
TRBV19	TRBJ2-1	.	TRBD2	TGTGCCAGTAGTACCCGACTAGCGGGAGAGAATGAGCAGTTCTTC	CASSTRLAGENEQFF
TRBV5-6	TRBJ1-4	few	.	TGTGCCAGCAGCTCCCCTGGGGGGACTGAAAAACTGTTTTTT	CASSSPGGTEKLFF
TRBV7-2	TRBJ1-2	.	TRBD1	TGTGCCAGCAGCCCGGACAGGGGCCCCTACACCTTC	CASSPDRGPYTF
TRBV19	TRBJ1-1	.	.	TGTGCCAGTAGCCCAACACGAAACACTGAAGCTTTCTTT	CASSPTRNTEAFF
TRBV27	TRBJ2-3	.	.	TGTGCCAGCAGTTTAGGGGGGAGCGCAGATACGCAGTATTTT	CASSLGGSADTQYF
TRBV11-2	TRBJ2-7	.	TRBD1	TGTGCCAGCAGCTTAGGGGACAGGGTACCGTACGAGCAGTACTTC	CASSLGDRVPYEQYF
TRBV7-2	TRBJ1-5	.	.	TGTGCCAGCAGCTTAGGGGGGGGCGTGGACCAGCCCCAGCATTTT	CASSLGGGVDQPQHF
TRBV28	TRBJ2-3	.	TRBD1	TGTGCCAGCAGTCCGGGCGGGCAGGGGGCAGGTGATACGCAGTATTTT	CASSPGGQGAGDTQYF
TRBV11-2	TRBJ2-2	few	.	TGTGCCAGCAGCTTATTCAGGGAAGCCGGGGAGCTGTTTTTT	CASSLFREAGELFF
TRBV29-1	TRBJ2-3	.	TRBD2	TGCAGCGTTGAAGGGCGGGAGGGCCAGGTGGATACGCAGTATTTT	CSVEGREGQVDTQYF
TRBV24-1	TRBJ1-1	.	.	TGTGCCACCAGGCCCGGGTTCGAAGCTTTCTTT	CATRPGFEAFF
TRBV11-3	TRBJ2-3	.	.	TGTGCCAGCAGCTCGCACAGTGGCGGACTTACAGATACGCAGTATTTT	CASSSHSGGLTDTQYF
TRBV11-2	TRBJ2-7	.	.	TGTGCCAGCAGCTTACCCCCCGCGGCTTTCCCCTCCTACGAGCAGTACTTC	CASSLPPAAFPSYEQYF
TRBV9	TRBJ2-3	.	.	TGTGCCAGCAGCGTAGGGGGGCTAGCCCCAGATACGCAGTATTTT	CASSVGGLAPDTQYF
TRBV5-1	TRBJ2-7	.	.	TGCGCCAGCAGCTTGGGACAGGCGGAATACGAGCAGTACTTC	CASSLGQAEYEQYF
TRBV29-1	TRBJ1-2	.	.	TGCAGCGTAAACAGCGGGGCCACGAACTATGGCTACACCTTC	CSVNSGATNYGYTF
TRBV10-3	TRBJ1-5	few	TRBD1	TGTGCCATCGGGACAGGGGATGGCAATCAGCCCCAGCATTTT	CAIGTGDGNQPQHF
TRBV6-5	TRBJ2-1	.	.	TGTGCCAGCTCTCTGGGCAGGGTGCCCCTCAATGAGCAGTTCTTC	CASSLGRVPLNEQFF
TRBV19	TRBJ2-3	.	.	TGTGCCAGTAGTGGGGGGACTAGCACAGATACGCAGTATTTT	CASSGGTSTDTQYF
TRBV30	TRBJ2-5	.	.	TGTGCCTGGCAACAAGGAGGGTGGCAAGAGACCCAGTACTTC	CAWQQGGWQETQYF
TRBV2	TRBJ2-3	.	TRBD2	TGTGCCAGCAGTGTGGGGTCGGAGACTAGCGGCACAGATACGCAGTATTTT	CASSVGSETSGTDTQYF
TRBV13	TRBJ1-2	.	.	TGTGCCAGCAGCTTAGGAGAGTACGGCTACACCTTC	CASSLGEYGYTF
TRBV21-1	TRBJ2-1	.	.	TGTGCCAGCAGCCCCCGGGCGCGCAGGACTAGCGGGAGCTATGAGCAGTTCTTC	CASSPRARRTSGSYEQFF
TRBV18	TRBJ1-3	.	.	TGTGCCAGCTCACCACGGAGGGAGGTATCTGGAAACACCATATATTTT	CASSPRREVSGNTIYF
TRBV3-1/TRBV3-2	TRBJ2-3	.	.	TGTGCCAGCAGCCAAGATCCCCGGCTAGGGGGTACGCAGTATTTT	CASSQDPRLGGTQYF
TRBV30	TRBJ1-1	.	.	TGTGCCTGGAGCCTCGACAAGAACACTGAAGCTTTCTTT	CAWSLDKNTEAFF
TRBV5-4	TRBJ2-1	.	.	TGTGCCAGCAGCCCTGGTGGGCAAAATGAGCAGTTCTTC	CASSPGGQNEQFF
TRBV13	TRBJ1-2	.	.	TGTGCCAGCAGCTTAGTTGCGGGAAACTATGGCTACACCTTC	CASSLVAGNYGYTF
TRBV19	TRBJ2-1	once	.	TGTGCCAGTAGTCGCGAGCGAGAGCAGTTCTTC	CASSREREQFF